This T cell receptor (beta chain) was identified during a study of patients and donors after allogeneic stem cell transplantation. Germline V gene data show CDR1 as ENHRY and CDR2 as SYGVKD. Deletions cut 8 bases from V and 6 bases from J, with 14 bases between. CDR3 size: 12 residues. Each CDR3 protein gets one entry after TCRdb re-called the RT-PCR reads with MiXCR. The sample shows roughly 880,000 distinct CDR3 sequences, approximately 19% of them seen only once. This rearrangement joins TRBV10-3 to TRBJ2-7, with no clear D. Material for sequencing was blood, either unsorted or a sorted T cell fraction (not recorded which). The sequence came from a human donor who was either an allogeneic HSCT recipient or a stem cell or donor lymphocyte infusion donor (not recorded which). It is not recorded whose cells these are; they may come from a transplant donor. The CDR3 sequence is CAIRGGPSEQYF. The CDR3 DNA sequence: TGTGCCATCCGCGGCGGTCCCTCCGAGCAGTACTTC.